One sample yielded the 19 T cell receptor beta chains listed below, sequenced in a study of T cell repertoires in cytomegalovirus infection. TCRdb recomputed calls from the reads with MiXCR, one row per CDR3 protein. Here the sample spans roughly 46,000 distinct CDR3 sequences, roughly 22% being singletons. No cognate antigen is known for these TCRs. Sequencing was carried out using PBMCs, sequenced either directly or after in vitro stimulation (not recorded which). All receptors derive from a human donor in good health (CMV status not recorded). Some clones in this sample may be carry-over from other donors' samples.

Many counts were recorded for this clonotype. V and J are TRBV23-1 and TRBJ2-1; 8 positions match TRBD2. TRBV23-1 is marked as an open reading frame, function uncertain. CDR3 length: 15 residues. V was pared by 2 bases and J by 3 bases, with 3 bases of the junction left unmatched. The DNA of the CDR3 is TGCGCCAGCAGTCAAGGGACTAGTAACTACAATGAGCAGTTCTTC. Amino acids: CASSQGTSNYNEQFF.

The table lists this clonotype with a few counts. V and J are TRBV19 and TRBJ2-5; D is unresolved. The V end was cut by 6 bases, the J end by 2 bases, with 4 bases between. The CDR3 length is 11 residues. Germline assignment: CDR1 LNHDA and CDR2 SQIVND (reference sequence). CDR3 region: CASRQQETQYF. The CDR3 bases are TGTGCCAGTAGACAACAAGAGACCCAGTACTTC.

This clonotype has just a few counts. The chain is built from TRBV20-1 and TRBJ1-2, with D tentatively TRBD1 (6 bases). There are 11 residues in the CDR3. Trimming stripped 6 bases from V and 4 bases from J, with 9 bases between. CDR1 is DFQATT, CDR2 SNEGSKA, per germline (reference sequence). CDR3 DNA sequence: TGCAGTGCCCAGACAGGCTATGGCTACACCTTC. Encoded protein: CSAQTGYGYTF.

The chain joins TRBV19 to TRBJ2-1, with D perhaps assigned TRBD1 or TRBD2 (5 bases each). Per the germline V gene, CDR1 is LNHDA and CDR2 is SQIVND (reference sequence). Trimming took off 3 bases at V and 15 bases at J, with 24 bases between the two ends. This CDR3 is built from 15 residues. Written as DNA, the CDR3 is TGTGCCAGTAGTATCGGCGTAGGGTACTCACCGGGGCTGTTCTTC. Translating it yields CASSIGVGYSPGLFF.

The chain couples TRBV12-3 or TRBV12-4 to TRBJ2-3; D not resolved. Between the trimmed V and J ends, which lost 1 base and 12 bases, there was a span of 14 bases. The CDR3 sequence is 13 residues long. The CDR3 protein is CASSLVSGRRQYF. CDR3 coding DNA: TGTGCCAGCAGTTTAGTCTCGGGTCGCCGTCAGTATTTT.

This clonotype appeared a few times. J is TRBJ1-2 and V is TRBV5-5; possible D gene TRBD1, 5 bases. CDR3 length equals 15 residues. CDR1 is SGHKS, CDR2 YYEKEE, per germline (reference sequence). V lost 2 bases and J 4 bases, leaving 15 bases between the germline ends. CDR3 in amino acids: CASSFLVGGSYGYTF. CDR3 bases: TGTGCCAGCAGCTTCCTGGTGGGGGGGTCCTATGGCTACACCTTC.

The rearrangement links TRBV20-1 to TRBJ1-2; 8 nucleotides align to TRBD1. Trimming removed 3 bases from V and 0 bases from J; junction bases left unmatched: 3. The germline CDR1 and CDR2 sequences are DFQATT and SNEGSKA (reference sequence). CDR3 length equals 14 residues. The CDR3 DNA follows: TGCAGTGCTAGGGGACAGGAAACTAACTATGGCTACACCTTC. It yields the protein CSARGQETNYGYTF.

This chain links TRBV30 with TRBJ1-1; the D is unclear. CDR3 length equals 14 residues. Germline lookup yields CDR1 GTSNPN and CDR2 SVGIG (reference sequence). Between the trimmed V and J ends, which lost 5 bases and 4 bases, there was a span of 17 bases. Here the CDR3 DNA reads TGTGCCTGGGAATTCGGCCCCGTCCCCACTGAAGCTTTCTTT. It codes for CAWEFGPVPTEAFF.

This clonotype was detected a few times. The chain joins TRBV7-9 to TRBJ1-5; the D is unclear. V was clipped by 5 bases and J by 2 bases, with 13 bases between them. The CDR3 covers 15 residues. Germline CDR1 and CDR2: SEHNR and FQNEAQ (reference sequence). The CDR3 sequence is CASSQSANGNQPQHF. The DNA of the CDR3 is TGTGCCAGCAGCCAATCCGCAAATGGCAATCAGCCCCAGCATTTT. The complete variable domain, with remaining parts taken from reference TRBV7-9 and TRBJ1-5, reads DTGVSQNPRHKITKRGQNVTFRCDPISEHNRLYWYRQTLGQGPEFLTYFQNEAQLEKSRLLSDRFSAERPKGSFSTLEIQRTEQGDSAMYLCASSQSANGNQPQHFGDGTRLSIL.

This clonotype has ten or more counts. The chain has TRBV12-3 or TRBV12-4 and TRBJ1-3; D not resolved. The V end lost 5 bases, the J end lost 7 bases, and 12 bases lay between the germline ends. The CDR3 sequence is 13 residues long. Written as DNA, the CDR3 is TGTGCCAGCAGTATAGATGGCGGGAACACCATATATTTT. Its protein product is CASSIDGGNTIYF.

This clonotype was seen ten or more times. This chain joins TRBV7-9 and TRBJ1-6; 7 bases are shared with TRBD1. Losses at the gene ends were 0 bases for V and 8 bases for J; bases not matched to a gene: 4. Germline CDR1 SEHNR, CDR2 FQNEAQ (reference sequence). This CDR3 comprises 15 residues. Written as DNA, the CDR3 is TGTGCCAGCAGCTTAGCGGTTCAGGGGGATTCACCCCTCCACTTT. Translating it yields CASSLAVQGDSPLHF.

This clonotype occurred a few times. The rearrangement joins TRBV5-4 to TRBJ2-3, with 8 bases matching TRBD2. V lost 4 bases to trimming and J lost 0 bases; unmatched junction nucleotides: 4. The length of the CDR3 is 15 residues. Germline V gene sequence: CDR1 SGHNT, CDR2 YYREEE (reference sequence). The CDR3 sequence: CASSISGASTDTQYF. The CDR3, as DNA: TGTGCCAGCAGCATTAGCGGGGCTAGCACAGATACGCAGTATTTT. Full variable domain (remainder filled in from reference TRBV5-4 and TRBJ2-3): ETGVTQSPTHLIKTRGQQVTLRCSSQSGHNTVSWYQQALGQGPQFIFQYYREEENGRGNFPPRFSGLQFPNYSSELNVNALELDDSALYLCASSISGASTDTQYFGPGTRLTVL.

In its sample, this clonotype was seen many times. This sequence joins TRBV7-2 and TRBJ2-3; the D is unclear. V lost 2 bases and J 0 bases, leaving 12 bases between the germline ends. The CDR3 runs to 16 residues. The V gene's germline CDR1 is SGHTA and CDR2 FQGNSA. This CDR3 is CASSLRIWGSTDTQYF. DNA of the CDR3: TGTGCCAGCAGCTTACGGATCTGGGGAAGCACAGATACGCAGTATTTT.

This clonotype was counted only a few times. This chain links TRBV5-4 with TRBJ2-1, with 7 bases identical to TRBD1. CDR3 size: 14 residues. The V gene's germline CDR1 is SGHNT and CDR2 YYREEE (reference sequence). V was clipped by 4 bases and J by 9 bases; unmatched bases: 10. This CDR3 reads CASSLINRGIEQFF. CDR3 DNA: TGTGCCAGCAGCCTGATTAACAGGGGAATTGAGCAGTTCTTC.

Comment on this clonotype: One junction end disagrees with the germline gene, perhaps due to a read error. The V call is TRBV5-1, the J call TRBJ2-7, with a possible D match to TRBD2 (6 bases). This CDR3 region has 13 residues. CDR1 and CDR2 from the germline V gene are SGHRS and YFSETQ. In DNA, the CDR3 is TGCGTCAGCAGCTTGGGGGGTGTAGACGAGCAGTACTTC. Protein product: CVSSLGGVDEQYF. The entire variable domain, with the rest obtained from reference TRBV5-1 and TRBJ2-7, is as follows: KAGVTQTPRYLIKTRGQQVTLSCSPISGHRSVSWYQQTPGQGLQFLFEYFSETQRNKGNFPGRFSGRQFSNSRSEMNVSTLELGDSALYLCVSSLGGVDEQYFGPGTRLTVT.

This chain links TRBV7-4 with TRBJ2-5; 8 positions agree with TRBD2. The V segment lost 5 bases and the J segment 2 bases; nucleotides outside the gene matches: 7. Germline CDR1 SGHVT, CDR2 SQSDAQ. The CDR3 loop spans 15 amino acids. CDR3 region: CASSRGTSNQETQYF. Written as DNA, the CDR3 is TGTGCCAGCAGCCGCGGGACTAGTAATCAAGAGACCCAGTACTTC.

This clonotype was seen ten or more times. This chain joins TRBV6-1 and TRBJ1-2; 7 nucleotides align to TRBD1. V was clipped by 3 bases and J by 2 bases; unmatched bases: 9. The length of the CDR3 is 16 residues. Looked up from germline, CDR1 is MNHNS and CDR2 is SASEGT. CDR3 bases: TGTGCCAGCAGTGATCCAGGGGGAACACGGAACTATGGCTACACCTTC. Its protein product is CASSDPGGTRNYGYTF.

The rearrangement uses TRBV4-1 and TRBJ2-3; 8 bases match TRBD1. CDR3 length: 16 residues. CDR1 and CDR2 (germline): MGHRA, YSYEKL. V trimming: 6 bases; J trimming: 4 bases; junction bases outside the gene matches: 12. The CDR3 region is CASRRTGGIRPDTQYF. The DNA for the CDR3 is TGCGCCAGCAGACGAACAGGGGGAATACGTCCAGATACGCAGTATTTT.

The chain joins TRBV5-6 to TRBJ2-5, with D possibly TRBD2 on 7 matching bases. Between the trimmed V and J ends, which lost 1 base and 5 bases, there was a span of 15 bases. This CDR3 spans 15 amino acids. In germline, CDR1 is SGHDT, CDR2 YYEEEE. This CDR3 is CASSLRGGLPETQYF. The CDR3 DNA is TGTGCCAGCAGCTTGAGGGGGGGCCTCCCGGAGACCCAGTACTTC.